This T cell receptor beta chain emerged from a study of blood T cell repertoires in COVID-19. Profiled with immunoSEQ multiplex PCR; TCRdb holds only in-frame clones, not every one. The sample consists of roughly 52,000 clones, 65% to 90% of them appearing once. Looked up from germline, CDR1 is LGHDT and CDR2 is YNNKEL (reference sequence). Trimming took 4 bases from V and 11 from J, leaving 15 bases between them. This CDR3 contains 13 residues. The sequence was collected from a human donor in a cohort sampled during active COVID-19. The sequenced material came from peripheral blood. This chain connects TRBV3-1 (or the pseudogene TRBV3-2) to TRBJ1-3; D ambiguous. The CDR3 coding sequence is TGTGCCAGCAGCCCCCCGTCGAGCTTCGCCATATATTTT. This translates into CASSPPSSFAIYF.